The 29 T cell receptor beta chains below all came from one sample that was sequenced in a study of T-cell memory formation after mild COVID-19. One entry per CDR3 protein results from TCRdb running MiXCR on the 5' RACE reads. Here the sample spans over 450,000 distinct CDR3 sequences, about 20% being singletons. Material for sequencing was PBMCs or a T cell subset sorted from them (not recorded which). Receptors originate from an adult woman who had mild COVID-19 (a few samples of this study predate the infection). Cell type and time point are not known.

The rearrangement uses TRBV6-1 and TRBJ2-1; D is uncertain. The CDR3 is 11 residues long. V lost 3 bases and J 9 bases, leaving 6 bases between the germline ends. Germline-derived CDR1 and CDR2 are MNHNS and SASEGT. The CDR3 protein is CASSEGSEQFF. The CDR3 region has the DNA TGTGCCAGCAGTGAGGGTTCTGAGCAGTTCTTC.

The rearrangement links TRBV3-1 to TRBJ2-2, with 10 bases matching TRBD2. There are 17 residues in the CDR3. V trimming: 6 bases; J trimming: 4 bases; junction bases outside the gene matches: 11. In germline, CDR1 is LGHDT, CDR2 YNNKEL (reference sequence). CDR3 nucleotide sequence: TGTGCCAGCAGAGCGTCGAGCGGGAGGGCTAGCACCGGGGAGCTGTTTTTT. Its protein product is CASRASSGRASTGELFF.

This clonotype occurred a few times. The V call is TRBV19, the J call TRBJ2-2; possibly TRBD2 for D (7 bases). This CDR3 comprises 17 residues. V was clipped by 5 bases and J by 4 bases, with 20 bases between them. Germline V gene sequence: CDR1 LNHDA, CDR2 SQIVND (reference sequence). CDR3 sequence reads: CASSPRVQAGATGELFF. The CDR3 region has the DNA TGTGCCAGTAGTCCAAGGGTCCAGGCGGGGGCCACCGGGGAGCTGTTTTTT.

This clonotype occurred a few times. The CDR3 loop is CASSENPDSLNTGELFF. CDR3 DNA: TGTGCCAGCAGTGAAAACCCAGACAGCTTGAACACCGGGGAGCTGTTTTTT. The chain carries TRBV25-1 and TRBJ2-2; D is perhaps TRBD1 (5 bases). In germline, CDR1 is MGHDK, CDR2 SYGVNS. CDR3 length: 17 residues. The V end lost 2 bases, the J end lost 1 base, and 14 bases lay between the germline ends.

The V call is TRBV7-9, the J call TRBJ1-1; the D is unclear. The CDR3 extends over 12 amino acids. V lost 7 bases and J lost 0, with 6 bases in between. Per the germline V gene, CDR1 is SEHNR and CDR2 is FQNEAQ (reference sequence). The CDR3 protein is CASTLLNTEAFF. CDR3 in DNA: TGTGCCAGCACCCTTTTGAACACTGAAGCTTTCTTT.

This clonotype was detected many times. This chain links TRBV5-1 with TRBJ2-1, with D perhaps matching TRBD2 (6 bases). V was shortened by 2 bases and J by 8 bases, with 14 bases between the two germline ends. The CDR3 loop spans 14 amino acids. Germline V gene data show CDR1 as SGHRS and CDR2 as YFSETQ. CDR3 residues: CASSFGLPGDEQFF. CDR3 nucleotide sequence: TGCGCCAGCAGCTTTGGCCTACCGGGAGATGAGCAGTTCTTC.

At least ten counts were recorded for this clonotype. CDR3 DNA: TGTGCCATCAGTCACGGGACAGGCGAAGAACCCGAGCAGTACTTC. Its protein product is CAISHGTGEEPEQYF. The V and J genes are TRBV10-3 and TRBJ2-7; 8 bases fit TRBD1. The CDR3 runs to 15 residues. The V gene's germline CDR1 is ENHRY and CDR2 SYGVKD. After removal of 5 bases from V and 6 bases from J, the junction contained 12 bases not matched to a gene.

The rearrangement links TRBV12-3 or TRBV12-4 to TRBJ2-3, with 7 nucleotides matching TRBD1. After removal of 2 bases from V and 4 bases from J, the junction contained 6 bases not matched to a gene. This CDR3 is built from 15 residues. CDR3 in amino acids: CASSLSTGWADTQYF. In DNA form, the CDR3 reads TGTGCCAGCAGTTTATCGACAGGGTGGGCAGATACGCAGTATTTT.

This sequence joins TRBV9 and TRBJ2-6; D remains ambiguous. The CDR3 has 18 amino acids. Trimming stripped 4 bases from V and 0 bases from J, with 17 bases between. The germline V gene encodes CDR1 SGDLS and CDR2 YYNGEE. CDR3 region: CASSPSPAGASGANVLTF. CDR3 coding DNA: TGTGCCAGCAGCCCCTCTCCTGCAGGTGCCTCTGGGGCCAACGTCCTGACTTTC.

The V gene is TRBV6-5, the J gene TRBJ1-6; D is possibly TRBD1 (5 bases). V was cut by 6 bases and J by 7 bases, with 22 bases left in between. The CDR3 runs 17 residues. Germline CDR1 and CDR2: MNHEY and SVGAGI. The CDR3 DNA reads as TGTGCCAGCAGCCGTGTAGGGCTGGGGCTGAGAAATTCACCCCTCCACTTT. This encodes CASSRVGLGLRNSPLHF.

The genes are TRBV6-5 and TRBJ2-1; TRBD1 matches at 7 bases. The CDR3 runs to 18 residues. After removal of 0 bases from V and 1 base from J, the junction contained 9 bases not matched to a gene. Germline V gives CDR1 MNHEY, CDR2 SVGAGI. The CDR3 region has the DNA TGTGCCAGCAGTTACTCCCCACCCGACAGGGTGTCCTACAATGAGCAGTTCTTC. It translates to CASSYSPPDRVSYNEQFF.

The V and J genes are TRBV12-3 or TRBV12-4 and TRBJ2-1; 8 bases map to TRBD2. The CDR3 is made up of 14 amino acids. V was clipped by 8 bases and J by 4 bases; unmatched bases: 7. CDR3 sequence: CASLVAGSYNEQFF. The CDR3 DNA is TGTGCCAGCCTTGTAGCGGGATCTTACAATGAGCAGTTCTTC.

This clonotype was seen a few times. The CDR3 region is CASSPGIGDSYEQYF. The CDR3 DNA reads as TGTGCCAGCAGTCCCGGTATCGGCGATTCCTACGAGCAGTACTTC. The chain joins TRBV12-3 or TRBV12-4 to TRBJ2-7; D is uncertain. V was clipped by 5 bases and J by 1 base, with 15 bases between them. The CDR3 extends over 15 amino acids.

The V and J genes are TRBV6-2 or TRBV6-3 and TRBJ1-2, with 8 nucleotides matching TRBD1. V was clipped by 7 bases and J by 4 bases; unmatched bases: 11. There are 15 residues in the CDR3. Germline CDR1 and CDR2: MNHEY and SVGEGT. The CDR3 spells CASIDGGTGAYGYTF. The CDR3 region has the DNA TGTGCCAGCATCGACGGAGGGACAGGCGCCTATGGCTACACCTTC.

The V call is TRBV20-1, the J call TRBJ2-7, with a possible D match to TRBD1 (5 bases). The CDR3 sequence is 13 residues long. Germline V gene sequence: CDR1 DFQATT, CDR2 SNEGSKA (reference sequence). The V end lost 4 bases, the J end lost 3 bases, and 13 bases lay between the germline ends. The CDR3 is CSAKQVDYYEQYF. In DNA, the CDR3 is TGCAGTGCTAAACAGGTTGATTACTACGAGCAGTACTTC.

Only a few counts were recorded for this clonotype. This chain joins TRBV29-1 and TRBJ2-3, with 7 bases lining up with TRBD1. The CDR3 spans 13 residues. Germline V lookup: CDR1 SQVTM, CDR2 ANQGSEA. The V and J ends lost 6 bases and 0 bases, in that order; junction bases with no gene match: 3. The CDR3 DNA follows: TGCAGCGTACCGGGACAGAGCACAGATACGCAGTATTTT. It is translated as CSVPGQSTDTQYF.

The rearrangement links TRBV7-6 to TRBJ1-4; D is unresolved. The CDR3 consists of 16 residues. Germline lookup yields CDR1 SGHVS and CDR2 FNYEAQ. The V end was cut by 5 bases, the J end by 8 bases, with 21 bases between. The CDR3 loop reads CASSLTLDAQGEKLFF. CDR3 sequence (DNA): TGTGCCAGCAGCCTCACTCTGGACGCCCAAGGAGAAAAACTGTTTTTT.

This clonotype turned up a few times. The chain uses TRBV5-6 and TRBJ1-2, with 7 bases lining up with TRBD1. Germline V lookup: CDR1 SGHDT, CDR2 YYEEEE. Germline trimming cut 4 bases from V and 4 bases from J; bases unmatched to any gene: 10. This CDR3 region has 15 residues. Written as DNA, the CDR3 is TGTGCCAGCAGCCCGACTGACAGGGACGCCTATGGCTACACCTTC. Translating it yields CASSPTDRDAYGYTF.

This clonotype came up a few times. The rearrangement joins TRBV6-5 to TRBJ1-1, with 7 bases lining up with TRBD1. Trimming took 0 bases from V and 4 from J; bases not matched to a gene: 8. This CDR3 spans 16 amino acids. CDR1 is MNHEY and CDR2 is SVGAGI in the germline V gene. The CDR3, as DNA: TGTGCCAGCAGTTACTCGACAGGGTATATGGGCACTGAAGCTTTCTTT. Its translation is CASSYSTGYMGTEAFF.

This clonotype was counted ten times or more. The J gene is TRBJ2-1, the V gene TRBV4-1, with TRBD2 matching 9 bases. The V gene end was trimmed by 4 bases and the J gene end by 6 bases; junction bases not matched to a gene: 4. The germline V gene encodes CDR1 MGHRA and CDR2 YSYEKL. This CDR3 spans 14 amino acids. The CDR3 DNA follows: TGCGCCAGCAGCCCGCGGGGACTAGCCAATGAGCAGTTCTTC. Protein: CASSPRGLANEQFF.

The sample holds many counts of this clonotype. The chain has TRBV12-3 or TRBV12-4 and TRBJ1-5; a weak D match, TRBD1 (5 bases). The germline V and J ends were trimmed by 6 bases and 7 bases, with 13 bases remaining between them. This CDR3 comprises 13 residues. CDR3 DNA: TGTGCCAGCAGACCCCAGGGAAACCAGCCCCAGCATTTT. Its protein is CASRPQGNQPQHF.

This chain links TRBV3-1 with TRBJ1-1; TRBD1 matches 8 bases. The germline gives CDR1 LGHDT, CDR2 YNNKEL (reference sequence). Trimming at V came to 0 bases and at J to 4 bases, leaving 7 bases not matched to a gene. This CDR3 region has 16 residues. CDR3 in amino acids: CASSQDPSTGGTEAFF. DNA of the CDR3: TGTGCCAGCAGCCAAGATCCTTCCACAGGGGGCACTGAAGCTTTCTTT.

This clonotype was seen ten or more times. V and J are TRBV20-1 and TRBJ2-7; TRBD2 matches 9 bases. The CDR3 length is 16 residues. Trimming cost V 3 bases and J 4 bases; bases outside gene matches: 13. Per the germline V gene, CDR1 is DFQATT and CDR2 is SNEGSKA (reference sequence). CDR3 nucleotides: TGCAGTGCTAGGAAGACTTTCCTGACTAGCGGATACGAGCAGTACTTC. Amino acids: CSARKTFLTSGYEQYF.

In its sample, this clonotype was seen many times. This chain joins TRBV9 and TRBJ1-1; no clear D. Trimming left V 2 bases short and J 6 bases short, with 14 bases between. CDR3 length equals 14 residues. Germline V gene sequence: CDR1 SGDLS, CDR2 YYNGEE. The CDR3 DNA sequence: TGTGCCAGCAGCGTCTCGGGAAACAACCCTGAAGCTTTCTTT. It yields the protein CASSVSGNNPEAFF. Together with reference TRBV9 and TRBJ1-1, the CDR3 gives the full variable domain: DSGVTQTPKHLITATGQRVTLRCSPRSGDLSVYWYQQSLDQGLQFLIQYYNGEERAKGNILERFSAQQFPDLHSELNLSSLELGDSALYFCASSVSGNNPEAFFGQGTRLTVV.

Written as DNA, the CDR3 is TGTGCCAGCTCAACGGGGACAGGTATTACTGAAGCTTTCTTT. It codes for CASSTGTGITEAFF. This chain connects TRBV18 to TRBJ1-1, with 8 nucleotides matching TRBD1. CDR1 and CDR2 from the germline V gene are KGHSH and LQKENI. V was pared by 5 bases and J by 5 bases, with 7 bases of the junction left unmatched. The CDR3 loop spans 14 amino acids.

The CDR3 bases are TGTGCCAGCAGCGCTGGACAGGGGGTGACTGAAGCTTTCTTT. This codes for CASSAGQGVTEAFF. The chain uses TRBV9 and TRBJ1-1; 10 positions agree with TRBD1. Unmatched junction bases numbered 4, after V lost 3 bases and J lost 5 bases. This CDR3 region has 14 residues. CDR1 and CDR2 from the germline V gene are SGDLS and YYNGEE. Using reference TRBV9 and TRBJ1-1 for the parts outside the CDR3, the full variable domain is DSGVTQTPKHLITATGQRVTLRCSPRSGDLSVYWYQQSLDQGLQFLIQYYNGEERAKGNILERFSAQQFPDLHSELNLSSLELGDSALYFCASSAGQGVTEAFFGQGTRLTVV.

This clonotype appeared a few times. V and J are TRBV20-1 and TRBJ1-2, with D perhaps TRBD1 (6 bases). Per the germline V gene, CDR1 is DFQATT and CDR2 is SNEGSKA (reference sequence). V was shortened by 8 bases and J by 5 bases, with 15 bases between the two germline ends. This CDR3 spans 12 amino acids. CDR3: CSKLTTGYGYTF. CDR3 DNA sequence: TGCAGTAAATTAACTACAGGGTATGGCTACACCTTC.

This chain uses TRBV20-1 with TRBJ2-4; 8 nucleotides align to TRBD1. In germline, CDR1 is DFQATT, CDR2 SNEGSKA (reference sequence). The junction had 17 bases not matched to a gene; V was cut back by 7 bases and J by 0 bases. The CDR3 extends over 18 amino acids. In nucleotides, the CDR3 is TGCAGTGTCAGGGGGCGACAGGGGCCTCCCTTAGCCAAAAACATTCAGTACTTC. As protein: CSVRGRQGPPLAKNIQYF.

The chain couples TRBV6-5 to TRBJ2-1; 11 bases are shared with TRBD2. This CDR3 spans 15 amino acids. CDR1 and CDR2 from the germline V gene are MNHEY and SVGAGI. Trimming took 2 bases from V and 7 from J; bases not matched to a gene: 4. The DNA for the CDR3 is TGTGCCAGCAGTTACGATAGCGGGGGGGGTAATGAGCAGTTCTTC. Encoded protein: CASSYDSGGGNEQFF.